Here is one T cell receptor (beta chain) with its context. Its antigen is currently unknown. PCR involved 60 Vbeta and 13 Jbeta primers. Generated by immunoSEQ multiplex PCR, the TCRdb table keeps only in-frame clones and is missing some. The sample holds about 200,000 clones, under 70% seen once. This sample stems from a study of cytomegalovirus exposure and HLA in healthy donors. The CDR3 totals 13 residues. CDR1 and CDR2 (germline): SGHDT, YYEEEE. Trimming cost V 1 base and J 3 bases, with 5 bases left between them. Findings and caveats of the study: According to an earlier analysis, most TCR beta V segments yielded productive rearrangements about 87% or about 30% of the time. Follow-up analysis seemed to connect common viral pathogens with several of the most significant clusters identified. Later analysis identified a missense DCLRE1C variant that was linked to TCR beta V- and J-gene trimming. The authors reported that TCR beta sequences could predict HLA-A and HLA-B alleles. These predictions were accurate for most subjects in the first cohort.

Material for sequencing was PBMCs. The receptor comes from a man aged 35-49 years in good health and CMV-seropositive. The J gene is TRBJ2-1, the V gene TRBV5-6, with no clear D. CDR3 nucleotide sequence: TGTGCCAGCAGCTTGTCTAACTACAATGAGCAGTTCTTC. Protein: CASSLSNYNEQFF.